This entry lists 21 T cell receptor beta chains sequenced from one sample in a study of breast tumors, draining lymph nodes, adjacent tissues. From the multiplex PCR reads, TCRdb called clonotypes with MiXCR, one entry per CDR3 protein. Found here are 85,000 to 120,000 distinct CDR3 sequences, around 30% of them singletons; the top ten hold under 6%. Samples came from axillary lymph nodes draining the breast cancer. The sequenced sample was axillary lymph node tissue. The receptors come from a female donor with breast cancer. Some clones in this sample may be carry-over from other donors' samples.

At least ten counts were recorded for this clonotype. The chain is built from TRBV15 and TRBJ1-1, with D hard to call. V lost 5 bases to trimming and J lost 5 bases, with 12 bases between them. The CDR3 sequence is 13 residues long. CDR1 LNHNV and CDR2 YYDKDF come from the germline V gene (reference sequence). This CDR3 is CATSRRKGTEAFF. CDR3 bases: TGTGCCACCAGCCGCCGCAAGGGAACTGAAGCTTTCTTT. Full variable domain (remainder filled in from reference TRBV15 and TRBJ1-1): DAMVIQNPRYQVTQFGKPVTLSCSQTLNHNVMYWYQQKSSQAPKLLFHYYDKDFNNEADTPDNFQSRRPNTSFCFLDIRSPGLGDTAMYLCATSRRKGTEAFFGQGTRLTVV.

This clonotype has ten or more counts. The chain recombines TRBV3-1 with TRBJ2-3; D gene ambiguous. The CDR3 spans 13 residues. From germline, CDR1 is LGHDT and CDR2 YNNKEL (reference sequence). V shed 10 bases and J shed 4 bases, with 15 bases lying between them. The CDR3 is CATADQNADTQYF. CDR3 coding DNA: TGTGCCACTGCTGACCAGAATGCAGATACGCAGTATTTT.

The V call is TRBV6-5, the J call TRBJ1-1, with 9 nucleotides matching TRBD1. The CDR3 covers 16 residues. With V trimmed by 0 bases and J by 1 base, 3 bases remained unmatched. The germline CDR1 and CDR2 sequences are MNHEY and SVGAGI. CDR3 region: CASSYSTGGRNTEAFF. The CDR3 bases are TGTGCCAGCAGTTACTCGACAGGGGGGAGGAACACTGAAGCTTTCTTT.

This clonotype occurred many times. The chain combines TRBV7-3 with TRBJ2-5; TRBD1 aligns across 9 bases. The CDR3 extends over 16 amino acids. Per the germline V gene, CDR1 is SGHTA and CDR2 is FQGTGA. V trimming: 5 bases; J trimming: 5 bases; junction bases outside the gene matches: 12. In nucleotides, the CDR3 is TGTGCCAGCAGCGCCACGGCCGGGACAGGGTCGGAGACCCAGTACTTC. The encoded protein is CASSATAGTGSETQYF.

This clonotype has at least ten counts. This sequence joins TRBV7-3 and TRBJ2-7; TRBD2 aligns across 7 bases. The CDR3 is made up of 15 amino acids. V was pared by 5 bases and J by 3 bases, with 10 bases of the junction left unmatched. Germline-derived CDR1 and CDR2 are SGHTA and FQGTGA. The CDR3 loop reads CASSLIGGEGYEQYF. CDR3 coding DNA: TGTGCCAGCAGCCTAATTGGGGGGGAGGGCTACGAGCAGTACTTC.

The chain couples TRBV12-3 or TRBV12-4 to TRBJ2-7; D ambiguous. V was shortened by 7 bases and J by 2 bases, with 15 bases between the two germline ends. This CDR3 comprises 14 residues. CDR3 region: CASTSTGPTYEQYF. The CDR3 DNA is TGTGCCAGCACCAGCACCGGGCCAACCTACGAGCAGTACTTC.

The gene calls are TRBV7-2 and TRBJ2-3, with D perhaps TRBD2 (6 bases). The length of the CDR3 is 15 residues. Per germline, CDR1 SGHTA and CDR2 FQGNSA. Trimming shortened V by 5 bases and J by 4 bases, and 16 bases separated the two germline ends. The CDR3 sequence is CASSPHYPGADTQYF. The CDR3 coding sequence is TGTGCCAGCAGCCCACATTACCCGGGGGCAGATACGCAGTATTTT.

This clonotype was seen more than once but under ten times. The V call is TRBV7-2, the J call TRBJ1-1; D is unresolved. The CDR3 consists of 14 residues. With 0 bases removed from V and 1 base from J, the gap between germline ends came to 6 bases. Germline V gene data show CDR1 as SGHTA and CDR2 as FQGNSA. CDR3 sequence reads: CASSLAAGNTEAFF. The CDR3 DNA sequence: TGTGCCAGCAGCTTAGCCGCGGGGAACACTGAAGCTTTCTTT.

At least ten counts were recorded for this clonotype. The chain links TRBV9 to TRBJ2-1; TRBD2 matches at 7 bases. Germline CDR1 is SGDLS and CDR2 is YYNGEE. The CDR3 totals 15 residues. The V segment lost 2 bases and the J segment 4 bases; nucleotides outside the gene matches: 6. CDR3 sequence: CASSVALANYNEQFF. In DNA form, the CDR3 reads TGTGCCAGCAGCGTTGCACTAGCGAATTACAATGAGCAGTTCTTC.

This clonotype was observed at least ten times. The chain employs TRBV7-6 and TRBJ2-2; D unclear. Germline assignment: CDR1 SGHVS and CDR2 FNYEAQ. Deletions cut 7 bases from V and 3 bases from J, with 6 bases between. The CDR3 is 12 amino acids. The CDR3 DNA reads TGTGCCAGCAACGATTACACCGGGGAGCTGTTTTTT. Residues: CASNDYTGELFF.

There are many counts of this clonotype. The chain carries TRBV19 and TRBJ2-2, with TRBD1 as a possible D gene (6 bases). In germline, CDR1 is LNHDA, CDR2 SQIVND (reference sequence). V was pared by 2 bases and J by 4 bases, with 8 bases between. This CDR3 has 14 amino acids. The CDR3 spells CASSIRGTTGELFF. Here the CDR3 DNA reads TGTGCCAGTAGTATAAGGGGGACCACCGGGGAGCTGTTTTTT. The whole variable domain, remainder taken from reference TRBV19 and TRBJ2-2, is DGGITQSPKYLFRKEGQNVTLSCEQNLNHDAMYWYRQDPGQGLRLIYYSQIVNDFQKGDIAEGYSVSREKKESFPLTVTSAQKNPTAFYLCASSIRGTTGELFFGEGSRLTVL.

About this clonotype itself: Being one base from a much bigger clone, this may be a read error. The chain uses TRBV12-3 or TRBV12-4 and TRBJ2-3, with 9 positions matching TRBD2. CDR3 length equals 14 residues. The junction had 2 bases not matched to a gene; V was cut back by 3 bases and J by 4 bases. The CDR3 coding sequence is TGTGCCAGCAGTTTCCGCGGGGGGGCAGATACGCAGTATTTT. This gives the protein CASSFRGGADTQYF.

Ten or more counts support this clonotype. This chain joins TRBV28 and TRBJ2-1; 10 bases align to TRBD2. The CDR3 loop spans 13 amino acids. Germline V gene data show CDR1 as MDHEN and CDR2 as SYDVKM. The trim removed 7 bases at V and 6 bases at J, leaving 3 bases unmatched. CDR3 sequence (DNA): TGTGCCAGCACCCCTAGCGGGGGCAATGAGCAGTTCTTC. It specifies CASTPSGGNEQFF.

This clonotype was found many times. The chain has TRBV19 and TRBJ2-7; 7 bases are a match to TRBD1. The CDR3 spans 14 residues. Germline-derived CDR1 and CDR2 are LNHDA and SQIVND (reference sequence). V lost 9 bases to trimming and J lost 3 bases; unmatched junction nucleotides: 11. The DNA for the CDR3 is TGTGCCAGCATGGACAGGAATACTAACTACGAGCAGTACTTC. It specifies CASMDRNTNYEQYF.

Ten or more counts support this clonotype. The rearrangement joins TRBV15 to TRBJ1-5; D gene uncertain. The CDR3 totals 16 residues. The V and J ends lost 2 bases and 6 bases respectively, with 17 bases between them. Germline V gives CDR1 LNHNV, CDR2 YYDKDF (reference sequence). The CDR3 nucleotides read TGTGCCACCAGCAGACCTGACCGCCATAGAGGTCAGCCCCAGCATTTT. Its protein is CATSRPDRHRGQPQHF.

This clonotype was found many times. The gene calls are TRBV10-2 and TRBJ2-3; 8 nucleotides match TRBD2. The V and J ends lost 1 base and 2 bases, in that order; junction bases with no gene match: 11. This CDR3 spans 18 amino acids. Germline V lookup: CDR1 WSHSY, CDR2 SAAADI. CDR3 in DNA: TGCGCCAGCAGTGAGTTCTCATCAGCGGGAGAAGCCACAGATACGCAGTATTTT. It is translated as CASSEFSSAGEATDTQYF.

In this sample, this clonotype turned up many times. The rearrangement joins TRBV6-1 to TRBJ1-5; D gene unclear. This CDR3 spans 15 amino acids. V lost 6 bases and J lost 6, with 18 bases in between. Germline CDR1 reads MNHNS; CDR2 reads SASEGT. DNA for the CDR3: TGTGCCAGCAGCGCCCGGGGAAGGGTCGGTCAGCCCCAGCATTTT. It is translated as CASSARGRVGQPQHF.

This clonotype came up a few times. One base away lies a much larger clone, so this may be a sequencing read error. The V and J genes are TRBV20-1 and TRBJ2-1; D is uncertain. The CDR3 has 14 residues. The germline V gene encodes CDR1 DFQATT and CDR2 SNEGSKA (reference sequence). The CDR3 coding sequence is TGCAGCCCCGATTACCCTGCTAGATACACTGAGCAGTTCTTC. Its translation: CSPDYPARYTEQFF.

This clonotype occurred many times. This chain joins TRBV9 and TRBJ1-2, with no clear D. V was trimmed by 0 bases and J by 0 bases, leaving 9 bases between them. Germline CDR1 SGDLS, CDR2 YYNGEE. The CDR3 sequence is 15 residues long. In nucleotides, the CDR3 is TGTGCCAGCAGCGTAGATCTTATAGCTAACTATGGCTACACCTTC. This translates into CASSVDLIANYGYTF.

This clonotype appeared many times. This chain links TRBV20-1 with TRBJ2-5; D unclear. Trimming removed 6 bases from V and 5 bases from J, with 19 bases in between. Per germline, CDR1 DFQATT and CDR2 SNEGSKA (reference sequence). The CDR3 spans 14 residues. CDR3 sequence: CSAPFGVAGETQYF. The CDR3 region has the DNA TGCAGTGCCCCCTTCGGAGTAGCTGGGGAGACCCAGTACTTC.

This clonotype has at least ten counts. The rearrangement uses TRBV5-1 and TRBJ1-4; 9 bases are a match to TRBD1. V shed 4 bases, J shed 4 bases, and the junction held 8 bases outside the gene matches. Germline V gene sequence: CDR1 SGHRS, CDR2 YFSETQ. The CDR3 covers 16 residues. The CDR3 region is CASSAIQGALNEKLFF. DNA of the CDR3: TGCGCCAGCAGCGCCATACAGGGGGCCCTTAATGAAAAACTGTTTTTT.